This TCR beta chain was identified in a study of identical twins. General study findings and limits: Fewer insertions marked abundant cord blood beta clonotypes; young adult naive trended weakly, memory not at all.

With V trimmed by 5 bases and J by 4 bases, 3 bases remained unmatched. The germline V gene has CDR1 DFQATT and CDR2 SNEGSKA (reference sequence). This CDR3 is built from 12 residues. TCRdb re-derived calls from the 5' RACE reads in MiXCR, one entry per CDR3 protein. The sample gives a few hundred thousand distinct CDR3 sequences, 15% of which show up once; 0.44% is in the top ten. About this clonotype itself: The antigen remains unidentified.

This sample also appeared in a second study, on yellow fever vaccine responses in identical twins.

The sequence derives from a woman aged 18-29 years in good health. The chain joins TRBV20-1 to TRBJ1-2; 8 bases map to TRBD1. The sequenced sample was CD4+ T cells sorted from blood. CDR3 sequence (DNA): TGCAGTGCTTCAGGGGGCTTCTATGGCTACACCTTC. Its protein product is CSASGGFYGYTF.